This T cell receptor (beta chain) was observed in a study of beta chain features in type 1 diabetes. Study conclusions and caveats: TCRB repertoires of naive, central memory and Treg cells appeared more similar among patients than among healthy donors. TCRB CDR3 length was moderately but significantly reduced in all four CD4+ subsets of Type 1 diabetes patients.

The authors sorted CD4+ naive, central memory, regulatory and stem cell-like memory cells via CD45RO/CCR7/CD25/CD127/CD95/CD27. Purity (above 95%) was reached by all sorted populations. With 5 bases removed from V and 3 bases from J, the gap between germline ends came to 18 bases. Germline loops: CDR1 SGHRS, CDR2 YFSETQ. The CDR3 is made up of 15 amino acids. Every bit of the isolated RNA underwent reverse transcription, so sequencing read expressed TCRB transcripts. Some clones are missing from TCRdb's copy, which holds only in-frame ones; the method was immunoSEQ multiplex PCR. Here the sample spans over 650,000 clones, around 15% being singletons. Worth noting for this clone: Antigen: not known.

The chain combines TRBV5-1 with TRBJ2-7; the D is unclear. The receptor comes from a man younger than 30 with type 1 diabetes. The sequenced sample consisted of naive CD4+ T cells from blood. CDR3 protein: CASSLEFGPYYEQYF. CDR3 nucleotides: TGCGCCAGCAGTCTGGAGTTTGGACCCTACTACGAGCAGTACTTC.